The subject of this entry is one T cell receptor beta chain. What it binds is unknown. The entry originates in a study of cytomegalovirus exposure and HLA in healthy donors. Nominal health characterized the donors when sampled, though unrecorded immune exposures were likely. Findings and caveats of the study: Most TCR beta V segments were productive about 87% or about 30% of the time in an earlier analysis. Among TCR sequences, most were rare, though some public TCRs appeared in many donors. TCR beta V- and J-gene trimming, according to a later analysis, was linked to a missense DCLRE1C variant.

PCR amplification relied on 60 Vbeta primers (plus 13 Jbeta primers). Clones were read by immunoSEQ multiplex PCR, and TCRdb kept only the in-frame ones, dropping some. The sample contains tens of thousands of clones, around 66% of which appear only once. Germline V gene data show CDR1 as MDHEN and CDR2 as SYDVKM. Trimming left V 6 bases short and J 8 bases short, with 13 bases between. The CDR3 sequence is 13 residues long. J is TRBJ1-4 and V is TRBV28; the D is unclear. The clonotype originates from a man aged 55 to 70 in good health and CMV-seropositive. The specimen was PBMCs. The CDR3 coding sequence is TGTGCCAGCAGCCCCCCCTCGAGGGAAAAACTGTTTTTT. Amino acids: CASSPPSREKLFF.